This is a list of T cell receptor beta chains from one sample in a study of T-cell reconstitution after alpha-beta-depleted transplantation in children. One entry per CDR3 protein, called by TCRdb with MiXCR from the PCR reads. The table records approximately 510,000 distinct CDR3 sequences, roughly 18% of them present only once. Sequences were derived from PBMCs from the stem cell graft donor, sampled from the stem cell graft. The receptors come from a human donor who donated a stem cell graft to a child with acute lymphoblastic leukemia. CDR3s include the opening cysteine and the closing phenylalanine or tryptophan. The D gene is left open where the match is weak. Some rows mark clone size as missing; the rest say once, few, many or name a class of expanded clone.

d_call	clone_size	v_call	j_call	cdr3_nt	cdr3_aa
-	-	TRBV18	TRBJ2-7	TGTGCCAGCTCACCACCGCTATACCCCTACGAGCAGTACTTC	CASSPPLYPYEQYF
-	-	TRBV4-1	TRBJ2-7	TGCGCCAGCAGCCAAGAATCCCACGAGCAGTACTTC	CASSQESHEQYF
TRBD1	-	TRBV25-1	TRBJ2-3	TGTGCCAGCAGTGTTGGGACAGGGGCTTTGGGGACAGATACGCAGTATTTT	CASSVGTGALGTDTQYF
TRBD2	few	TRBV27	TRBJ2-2	TGTGCCAGCAGTGCTCCAACCCTAGCGGGAGGGCCCATCACCGGGGAGCTGTTTTTT	CASSAPTLAGGPITGELFF
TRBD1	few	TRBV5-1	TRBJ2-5	TGCGCCAGCAGCTGGACAGGGTCCTGGAGGGAGACCCAGTACTTC	CASSWTGSWRETQYF
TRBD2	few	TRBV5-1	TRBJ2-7	TGCGCCAGCAGCCTGGGACTAGCGGGACTTGACATTCTGGGTTACGAGCAGTACTTC	CASSLGLAGLDILGYEQYF
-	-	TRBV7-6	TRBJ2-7	TGTGCCAGCAGCTCCATAGGGGGGGGCAAACACGAGCAGTACTTC	CASSSIGGGKHEQYF
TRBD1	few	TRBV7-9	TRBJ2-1	TGTGCCAGCAGCTTAGACAGGGGTAGCCATGAGCAGTTCTTC	CASSLDRGSHEQFF
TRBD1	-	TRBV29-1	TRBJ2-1	TGCAGCGCTGCCACAGGGGGCACCCCGGACAATGAGCAGTTCTTC	CSAATGGTPDNEQFF
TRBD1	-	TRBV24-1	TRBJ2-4	TGTGCCACCAGTGACCCAACCAGGGGGGCCAAAAACATTCAGTACTTC	CATSDPTRGAKNIQYF
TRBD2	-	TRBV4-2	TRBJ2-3	TGTGCCAGCAGCCAAGATATAGGACTAGCCTATACGCAGTATTTT	CASSQDIGLAYTQYF
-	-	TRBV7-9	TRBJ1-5	TGTGCCAGCAGCTTAGTGAGGGGCTTTGATGACCAGCCCCAGCATTTT	CASSLVRGFDDQPQHF
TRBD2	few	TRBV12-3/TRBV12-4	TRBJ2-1	TGTGCCAGCACCGTAGCGGGAGGGTACAATGAGCAGTTCTTC	CASTVAGGYNEQFF
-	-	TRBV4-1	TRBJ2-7	TGCGCCAGCAGCCATGTCAGGGACTACGAGCAGTACTTC	CASSHVRDYEQYF
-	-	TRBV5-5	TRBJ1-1	TGTGCCAGCAGCTCAGGCAGCGCACCTGAAGCTTTCTTT	CASSSGSAPEAFF
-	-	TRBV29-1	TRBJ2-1	TGCAGCGTTGAAGTCTTTTCCAATGAGCAGTTCTTC	CSVEVFSNEQFF
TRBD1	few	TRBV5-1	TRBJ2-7	TGCGCCAGCAGCTGGAGGGACAGGGGGCGCGAGCAGTACTTC	CASSWRDRGREQYF
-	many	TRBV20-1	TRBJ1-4	TGCAGTGCTAGACGACCTTCCCAGGAAAAACTGTTTTTT	CSARRPSQEKLFF
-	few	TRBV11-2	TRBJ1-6	TGTGCCAGCAGCTTAGCCCCCACGGGCCCCCTCCACTTT	CASSLAPTGPLHF
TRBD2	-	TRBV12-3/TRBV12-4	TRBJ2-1	TGTGCCAGCAGGGTAGCGGGAAGCCGCGGTGAGCAGTTCTTC	CASRVAGSRGEQFF
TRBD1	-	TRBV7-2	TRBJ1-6	TGTGCCAGCAGCTTAGACAGGGGGCTGTCACCCCTCCACTTT	CASSLDRGLSPLHF
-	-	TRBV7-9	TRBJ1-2	TGTGCCAGCAGTTGGAACTATGGCTACACCTTC	CASSWNYGYTF
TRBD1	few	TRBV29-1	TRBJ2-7	TGCAGCGCCAGCTATCCCGGGACAGGGTCCTACGAGCAGTACTTC	CSASYPGTGSYEQYF
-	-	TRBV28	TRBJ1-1	TGTGCCAGCAGTTTACACGGAAGGAACGCTTTCTTT	CASSLHGRNAFF
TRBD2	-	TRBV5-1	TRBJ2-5	TGCGCCAGCAGCTCCGGGACTATACTGCAAGAGACCCAGTACTTC	CASSSGTILQETQYF